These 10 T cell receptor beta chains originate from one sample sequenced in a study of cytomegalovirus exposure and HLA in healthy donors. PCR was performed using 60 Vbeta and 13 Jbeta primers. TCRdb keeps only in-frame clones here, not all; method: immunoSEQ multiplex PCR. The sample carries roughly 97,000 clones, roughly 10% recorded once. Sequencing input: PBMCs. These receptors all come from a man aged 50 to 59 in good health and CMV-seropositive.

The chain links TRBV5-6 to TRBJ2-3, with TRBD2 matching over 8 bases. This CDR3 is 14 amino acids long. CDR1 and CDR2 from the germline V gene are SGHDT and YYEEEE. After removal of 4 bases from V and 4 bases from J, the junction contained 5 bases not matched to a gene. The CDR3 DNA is TGTGCCAGCAGCACGGGGGGGCAGCCAGATACGCAGTATTTT. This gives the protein CASSTGGQPDTQYF.

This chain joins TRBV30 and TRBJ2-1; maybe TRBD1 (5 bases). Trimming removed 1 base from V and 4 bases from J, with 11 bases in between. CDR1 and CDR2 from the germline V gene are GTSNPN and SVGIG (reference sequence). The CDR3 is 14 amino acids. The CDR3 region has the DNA TGTGCCTGGAGTGGATTTAAGGGGTACAATGAGCAGTTCTTC. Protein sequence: CAWSGFKGYNEQFF.

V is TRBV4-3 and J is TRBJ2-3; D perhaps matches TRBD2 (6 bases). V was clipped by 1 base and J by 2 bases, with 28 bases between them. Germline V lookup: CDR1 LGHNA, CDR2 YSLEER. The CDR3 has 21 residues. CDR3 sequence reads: CASSQVVGPRVAGMPTDTQYF. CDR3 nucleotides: TGCGCCAGCAGCCAAGTTGTCGGACCCCGGGTGGCGGGAATGCCCACAGATACGCAGTATTTT.

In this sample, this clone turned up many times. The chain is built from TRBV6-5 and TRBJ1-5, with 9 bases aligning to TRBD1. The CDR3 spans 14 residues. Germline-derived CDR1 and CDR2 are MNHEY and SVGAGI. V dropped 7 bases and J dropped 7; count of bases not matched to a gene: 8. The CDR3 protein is CASKPTGGGQPQHF. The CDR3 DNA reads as TGTGCCAGCAAACCGACAGGGGGAGGCCAGCCCCAGCATTTT.

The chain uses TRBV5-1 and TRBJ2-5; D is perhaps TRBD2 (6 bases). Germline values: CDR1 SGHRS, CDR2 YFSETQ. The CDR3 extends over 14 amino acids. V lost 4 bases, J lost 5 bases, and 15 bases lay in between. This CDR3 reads CASSRRAAGETQYF. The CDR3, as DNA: TGCGCCAGCAGCCGCAGGGCTGCGGGGGAGACCCAGTACTTC. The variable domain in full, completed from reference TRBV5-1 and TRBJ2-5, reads KAGVTQTPRYLIKTRGQQVTLSCSPISGHRSVSWYQQTPGQGLQFLFEYFSETQRNKGNFPGRFSGRQFSNSRSEMNVSTLELGDSALYLCASSRRAAGETQYFGPGTRLLVL.

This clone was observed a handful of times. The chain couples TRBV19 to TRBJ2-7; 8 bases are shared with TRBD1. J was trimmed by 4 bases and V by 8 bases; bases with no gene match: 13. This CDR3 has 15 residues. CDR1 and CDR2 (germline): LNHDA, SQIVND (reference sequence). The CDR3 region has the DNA TGTGCCAGTGGGACCCCAGGGGGCGTTGTATACGAGCAGTACTTC. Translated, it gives CASGTPGGVVYEQYF.

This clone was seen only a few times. The CDR3 nucleotides are TGTGCCAGCAGTTTAACGGGATTTGGCTACACCTTC. It is translated as CASSLTGFGYTF. The chain links TRBV28 to TRBJ1-2; D is undetermined. Germline V gives CDR1 MDHEN, CDR2 SYDVKM. CDR3 length: 12 amino acids. V lost 2 bases and J lost 7, with 8 bases in between.

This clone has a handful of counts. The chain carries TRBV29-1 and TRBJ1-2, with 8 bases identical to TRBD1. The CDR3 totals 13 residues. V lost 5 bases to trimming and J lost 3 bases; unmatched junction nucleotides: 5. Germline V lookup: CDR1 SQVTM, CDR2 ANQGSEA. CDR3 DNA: TGCAGCGTTCGGACAGGGCAGCACTATGGCTACACCTTC. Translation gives CSVRTGQHYGYTF.

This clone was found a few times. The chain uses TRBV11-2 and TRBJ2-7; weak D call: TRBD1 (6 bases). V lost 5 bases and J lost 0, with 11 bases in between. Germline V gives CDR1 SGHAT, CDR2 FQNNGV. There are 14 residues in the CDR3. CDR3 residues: CASSRDRSSYEQYF. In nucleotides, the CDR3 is TGTGCCAGCAGCCGTGACAGGAGCTCCTACGAGCAGTACTTC.

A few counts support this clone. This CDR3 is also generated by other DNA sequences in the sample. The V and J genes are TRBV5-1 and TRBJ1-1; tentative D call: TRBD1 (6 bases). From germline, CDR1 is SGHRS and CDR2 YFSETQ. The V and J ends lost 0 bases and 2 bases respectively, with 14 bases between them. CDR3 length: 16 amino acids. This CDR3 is CASSLVGQGKNTEAFF. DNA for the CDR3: TGCGCCAGCAGCTTGGTGGGGCAGGGGAAAAACACTGAAGCTTTCTTT.